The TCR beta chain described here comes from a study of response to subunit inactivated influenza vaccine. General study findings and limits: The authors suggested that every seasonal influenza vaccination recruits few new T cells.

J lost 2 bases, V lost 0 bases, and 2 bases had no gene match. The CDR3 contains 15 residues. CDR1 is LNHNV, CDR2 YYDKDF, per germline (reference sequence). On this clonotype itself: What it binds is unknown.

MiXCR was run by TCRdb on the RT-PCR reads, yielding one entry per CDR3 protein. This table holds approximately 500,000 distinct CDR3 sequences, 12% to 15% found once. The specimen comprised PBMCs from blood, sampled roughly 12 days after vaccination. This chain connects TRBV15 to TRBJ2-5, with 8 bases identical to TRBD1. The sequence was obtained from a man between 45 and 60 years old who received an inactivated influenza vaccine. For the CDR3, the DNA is TGTGCCACCAGCAGAGAGGACAGGGAACAAGAGACCCAGTACTTC. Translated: CATSREDREQETQYF. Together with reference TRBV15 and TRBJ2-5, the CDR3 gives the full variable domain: DAMVIQNPRYQVTQFGKPVTLSCSQTLNHNVMYWYQQKSSQAPKLLFHYYDKDFNNEADTPDNFQSRRPNTSFCFLDIRSPGLGDTAMYLCATSREDREQETQYFGPGTRLLVL.